A selection of T cell receptor beta chains follows, all from one sample in a study of T-cell memory formation after mild COVID-19. One entry per CDR3 protein results from TCRdb running MiXCR on the 5' RACE reads. The table shows 150,000 to 200,000 distinct CDR3 sequences, with approximately 16% occurring only once. The source material was PBMCs or a T cell subset sorted from them (not recorded which). The receptors shown here come from an adult woman who had mild COVID-19 (a few samples of this study predate the infection). Cell type and time point are not known. The CDR3 runs from the conserved cysteine through the conserved F or W. The order of the fields is V gene, J gene, clone size, D gene, CDR3 DNA, CDR3 protein. A D gene is named only where the DNA matches it firmly. Rows give clone size only sometimes, using once, few, many, or a class for an expanded clone.

>TRBV12-3/TRBV12-4|TRBJ2-1|few|TRBD2
TGTGCCAGCAGTCGGACTAGCGGTTACAATGAGCAGTTCTTC
CASSRTSGYNEQFF
>TRBV20-1|TRBJ2-1|few|.
TGCAGTGCTAGAGCTCGGGCCAGGCCCAATGAGCAGTTCTTC
CSARARARPNEQFF
>TRBV12-3/TRBV12-4|TRBJ1-4|.|.
TGTGCCAGCAGTTTAACCTCCTTGGGGAGCGAAAAACTGTTTTTT
CASSLTSLGSEKLFF
>TRBV12-3/TRBV12-4|TRBJ1-1|once|.
TGTGCCAGCACTCTGTCAGTGAACACTGAAGCTTTCTTT
CASTLSVNTEAFF
>TRBV3-1|TRBJ2-6|few|.
TGTGCCAGCAGCCAAGAACTGTTCTCTGGGGCCAACGTCCTGACTTTC
CASSQELFSGANVLTF
>TRBV7-9|TRBJ1-1|.|.
TGTGCCAGCGCTAAGCTGGGCACTGAAGCTTTCTTT
CASAKLGTEAFF
>TRBV9|TRBJ2-1|few|TRBD2
TGTGCCAGCAGCGCCGGGCCACTAGCGGGTAACAATGAGCAGTTCTTC
CASSAGPLAGNNEQFF
>TRBV30|TRBJ2-1|.|TRBD1
TGTGCCTGGATAAAAACAGGGGGTTTGATCAATGAGCAGTTCTTC
CAWIKTGGLINEQFF
>TRBV5-1|TRBJ2-5|few|.
TGCGCCAGCAGCTTGTGGGGTTCCGGGACACTGGAGACCCAGTACTTC
CASSLWGSGTLETQYF
>TRBV7-2|TRBJ1-1|.|.
TGTGCCAGCAGCTTAGGGGGTCACACTGAAGCTTTCTTT
CASSLGGHTEAFF
>TRBV25-1|TRBJ2-5|.|.
TGTGCCAGCAGTGGGACGGGGGAGGAGACCCAGTACTTC
CASSGTGEETQYF
>TRBV18|TRBJ1-5|.|TRBD1
TGTGCCAGCTCCTCCGGGACAGGACGAGGTCAGCCCCAGCATTTT
CASSSGTGRGQPQHF
>TRBV24-1|TRBJ2-3|many|.
TGTGCCACCAGTGGGAACAGGGTCCACACAGATACGCAGTATTTT
CATSGNRVHTDTQYF
>TRBV5-4|TRBJ2-1|few|TRBD2
TGTGCCAGCAGCTTGTCGACGGGGGGGACCTACAATGAGCAGTTCTTC
CASSLSTGGTYNEQFF
>TRBV2|TRBJ2-1|.|.
TGTGCCAGCTGCCCGGAAGGGACGAGGTACAATGAGCAGTTCTTC
CASCPEGTRYNEQFF
>TRBV29-1|TRBJ2-5|many|.
TGCAGCGTTGGGACAGTGGGAGAGACCCAGTACTTC
CSVGTVGETQYF
>TRBV4-3|TRBJ2-7|.|.
TGCGCCAGCAGCCAAGGGATGACCTACGAGCAGTACTTC
CASSQGMTYEQYF
>TRBV20-1|TRBJ1-5|.|.
TGCAGTGCTAGACAGTCACGTTATAGCAATCAGCCCCAGCATTTT
CSARQSRYSNQPQHF
>TRBV7-8|TRBJ2-6|.|.
TGTGCCAGCAGCTTAGGAATACGGGTCGCTGGGGCCAACGTCCTGACTTTC
CASSLGIRVAGANVLTF